These T cell receptor beta chains were read from a single sample in a study of cytomegalovirus exposure and HLA in healthy donors. Libraries were prepared by immunoSEQ multiplex PCR; TCRdb keeps only in-frame clonotypes and omits some of them. This sample has about 150,000 clones, with just under 90% found just once. Sequenced input: PBMCs. Receptors originate from a woman aged 25 to 39 in good health and CMV-seropositive. Both conserved end residues are part of each CDR3. The D gene is left open where the match is weak.

j_gene: TRBJ2-1
v_gene: TRBV6-1
d_gene: TRBD2
CDR3aa: CASSEEGTRNNEQFF

j_gene: TRBJ2-7
v_gene: TRBV28
d_gene: NA
CDR3aa: CASTEASRGEQYF

j_gene: TRBJ1-1
v_gene: TRBV19
d_gene: TRBD1
CDR3aa: CASSGTGGTEAFF

j_gene: TRBJ1-2
v_gene: TRBV6-5
d_gene: TRBD1
CDR3aa: CASSHGQALSYGYTF

j_gene: TRBJ1-2
v_gene: TRBV18
d_gene: TRBD1
CDR3aa: CASSSGTAYGYTF

j_gene: TRBJ2-2
v_gene: TRBV6-5
d_gene: NA
CDR3aa: CASRDGQGLPGELFF

j_gene: TRBJ2-1
v_gene: TRBV29-1
d_gene: NA
CDR3aa: CSVDSSVTALSYNEQFF

j_gene: TRBJ2-1
v_gene: TRBV11-2
d_gene: TRBD2
CDR3aa: CASSLGPNGLAGFLAQFF

j_gene: TRBJ2-1
v_gene: TRBV19
d_gene: TRBD1
CDR3aa: CASSIRDRYNEQFF

j_gene: TRBJ1-3
v_gene: TRBV5-1
d_gene: TRBD1
CDR3aa: CASSLSPIPDRAGNTIYF

j_gene: TRBJ1-2
v_gene: TRBV28
d_gene: TRBD1
CDR3aa: CASSLRDRPNYGYTF

j_gene: TRBJ2-1
v_gene: TRBV7-2
d_gene: NA
CDR3aa: CASSKDTGFPFYNEQFF

j_gene: TRBJ1-2
v_gene: TRBV5-1
d_gene: NA
CDR3aa: CASSLILNSENGYTF

j_gene: TRBJ2-5
v_gene: TRBV2
d_gene: TRBD1
CDR3aa: CASRGTGQETQYF

j_gene: TRBJ2-3
v_gene: TRBV29-1
d_gene: TRBD2
CDR3aa: CSVTGTSVDTQYF

j_gene: TRBJ2-7
v_gene: TRBV29-1
d_gene: TRBD1
CDR3aa: CSVRGTGTYEQYF

j_gene: TRBJ1-4
v_gene: TRBV4-1
d_gene: NA
CDR3aa: CASSQPRAGTNEKLFF

j_gene: TRBJ2-6
v_gene: TRBV14
d_gene: NA
CDR3aa: CASSQFNLQRSSGANVLTF

j_gene: TRBJ2-1
v_gene: TRBV5-6
d_gene: NA
CDR3aa: CASSQAADSPYNEQFF

j_gene: TRBJ2-1
v_gene: TRBV6-1
d_gene: NA
CDR3aa: CASVLHGGNEQFF

j_gene: TRBJ2-3
v_gene: TRBV19
d_gene: NA
CDR3aa: CACWGRGLDTQYF

j_gene: TRBJ2-2
v_gene: TRBV10-1
d_gene: NA
CDR3aa: CASSVTGITGELFF

j_gene: TRBJ2-1
v_gene: TRBV5-4
d_gene: TRBD2
CDR3aa: CASSLMLAGGNEQFF

j_gene: TRBJ2-7
v_gene: TRBV6-6
d_gene: TRBD1
CDR3aa: CASGPDRGRSYEQYF

j_gene: TRBJ1-2
v_gene: TRBV2
d_gene: NA
CDR3aa: CASSDVAAYGYTF

j_gene: TRBJ1-2
v_gene: TRBV5-8
d_gene: NA
CDR3aa: CASSLSTGYSYYGYTF

j_gene: TRBJ2-7
v_gene: TRBV7-9
d_gene: NA
CDR3aa: CASSLGANEQYF

j_gene: TRBJ2-1
v_gene: TRBV5-1
d_gene: TRBD2
CDR3aa: CASSFQLAGVNEQFF

j_gene: TRBJ1-5
v_gene: TRBV18
d_gene: NA
CDR3aa: CASSPESARDYQPQHF

j_gene: TRBJ1-5
v_gene: TRBV6-4
d_gene: NA
CDR3aa: CASTDRWSNQPQHF

j_gene: TRBJ2-3
v_gene: TRBV9
d_gene: NA
CDR3aa: CASSASGRGFTDTQYF

j_gene: TRBJ2-6
v_gene: TRBV6-5
d_gene: NA
CDR3aa: CASGEQGSGANVLTF

j_gene: TRBJ2-7
v_gene: TRBV5-6
d_gene: NA
CDR3aa: CASSLGQSYEQYF

j_gene: TRBJ1-5
v_gene: TRBV7-2
d_gene: TRBD1
CDR3aa: CASSPRGTGGVYSNQPQHF

j_gene: TRBJ1-4
v_gene: TRBV18
d_gene: NA
CDR3aa: CASSPGLNEKLFF

j_gene: TRBJ2-1
v_gene: TRBV2
d_gene: NA
CDR3aa: CASSLGVPQFF

j_gene: TRBJ2-3
v_gene: TRBV28
d_gene: NA
CDR3aa: CASSQTWPLRTQYF

j_gene: TRBJ2-1
v_gene: TRBV5-6
d_gene: TRBD2
CDR3aa: CASSFSGVDNEQFF

j_gene: TRBJ2-1
v_gene: TRBV9
d_gene: NA
CDR3aa: CASSQDITYNEQFF

j_gene: TRBJ1-1
v_gene: TRBV28
d_gene: NA
CDR3aa: CASRWRGPMNTEAFF

j_gene: TRBJ2-3
v_gene: TRBV6-4
d_gene: NA
CDR3aa: CASRGGGRRADTQYF

j_gene: TRBJ2-2
v_gene: TRBV5-1
d_gene: TRBD1
CDR3aa: CASSLGPRQGSTGELFF

j_gene: TRBJ2-7
v_gene: TRBV5-1
d_gene: NA
CDR3aa: CASSLGTVYYEQYF

j_gene: TRBJ1-1
v_gene: TRBV6-6
d_gene: TRBD1
CDR3aa: CASDRVFPNTEAFF

j_gene: TRBJ1-1
v_gene: TRBV29-1
d_gene: NA
CDR3aa: CSVDQGEAFF

j_gene: TRBJ2-1
v_gene: TRBV28
d_gene: TRBD2
CDR3aa: CASILSGSRYNEQFF

j_gene: TRBJ1-5
v_gene: TRBV28
d_gene: NA
CDR3aa: CASRRTGSRQPQHF

j_gene: TRBJ2-1
v_gene: TRBV5-4
d_gene: TRBD2
CDR3aa: CASSSGLGRNEQFF

j_gene: TRBJ2-5
v_gene: TRBV6-5
d_gene: TRBD2
CDR3aa: CASSYGLAGTQETQYF

j_gene: TRBJ2-7
v_gene: TRBV6-1
d_gene: NA
CDR3aa: CASSADSYEQYF

j_gene: TRBJ2-3
v_gene: TRBV15
d_gene: NA
CDR3aa: CAAGLGTDTQYF

j_gene: TRBJ2-7
v_gene: TRBV13
d_gene: NA
CDR3aa: CASSLSGGPWQYF

j_gene: TRBJ1-2
v_gene: TRBV4-1
d_gene: NA
CDR3aa: CASSRTPAGERSYTF

j_gene: TRBJ2-3
v_gene: TRBV7-8
d_gene: NA
CDR3aa: CASSSIRGRRDTQYF